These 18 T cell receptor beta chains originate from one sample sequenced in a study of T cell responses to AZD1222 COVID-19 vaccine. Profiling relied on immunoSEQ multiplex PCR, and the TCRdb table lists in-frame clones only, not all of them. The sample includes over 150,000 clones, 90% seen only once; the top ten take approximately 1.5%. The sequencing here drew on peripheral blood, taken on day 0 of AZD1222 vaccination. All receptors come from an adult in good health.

The DNA of the CDR3 is TGTGCCAGCGCCCTGTCTGGAAACACCATATATTTT. Its translation is CASALSGNTIYF. The rearrangement uses TRBV28 and TRBJ1-3; D gene ambiguous. Trimming cost V 8 bases and J 1 base, with 6 bases left between them. Germline V gene lookup returns CDR1 MDHEN and CDR2 SYDVKM. The CDR3 runs to 12 residues.

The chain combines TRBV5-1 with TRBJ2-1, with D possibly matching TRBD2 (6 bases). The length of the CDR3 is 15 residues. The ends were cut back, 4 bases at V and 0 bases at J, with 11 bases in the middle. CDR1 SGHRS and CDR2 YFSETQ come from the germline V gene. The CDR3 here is CASSLEAGSYNEQFF. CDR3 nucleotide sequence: TGCGCCAGCAGCCTGGAAGCGGGCTCCTACAATGAGCAGTTCTTC. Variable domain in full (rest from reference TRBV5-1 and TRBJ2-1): KAGVTQTPRYLIKTRGQQVTLSCSPISGHRSVSWYQQTPGQGLQFLFEYFSETQRNKGNFPGRFSGRQFSNSRSEMNVSTLELGDSALYLCASSLEAGSYNEQFFGPGTRLTVL.

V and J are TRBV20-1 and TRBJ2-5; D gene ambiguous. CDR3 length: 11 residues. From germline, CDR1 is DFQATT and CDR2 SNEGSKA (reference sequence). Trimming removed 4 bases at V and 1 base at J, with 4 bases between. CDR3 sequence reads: CSANRQETQYF. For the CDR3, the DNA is TGCAGTGCTAATCGCCAAGAGACCCAGTACTTC.

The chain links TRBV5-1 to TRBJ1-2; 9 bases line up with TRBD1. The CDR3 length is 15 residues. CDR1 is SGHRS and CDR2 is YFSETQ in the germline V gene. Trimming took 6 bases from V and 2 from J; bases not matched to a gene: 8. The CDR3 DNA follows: TGCGCCAGCACCGTGGACAGGGGCTCCAACTATGGCTACACCTTC. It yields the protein CASTVDRGSNYGYTF. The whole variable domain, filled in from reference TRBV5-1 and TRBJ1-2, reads KAGVTQTPRYLIKTRGQQVTLSCSPISGHRSVSWYQQTPGQGLQFLFEYFSETQRNKGNFPGRFSGRQFSNSRSEMNVSTLELGDSALYLCASTVDRGSNYGYTFGSGTRLTVV.

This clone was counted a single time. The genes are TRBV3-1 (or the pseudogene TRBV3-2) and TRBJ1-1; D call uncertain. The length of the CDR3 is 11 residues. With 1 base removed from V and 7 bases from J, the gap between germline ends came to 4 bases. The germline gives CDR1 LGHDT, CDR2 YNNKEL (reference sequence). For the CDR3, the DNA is TGTGCCAGCAGCCAAGGAATTGAAGCTTTCTTT. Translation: CASSQGIEAFF.

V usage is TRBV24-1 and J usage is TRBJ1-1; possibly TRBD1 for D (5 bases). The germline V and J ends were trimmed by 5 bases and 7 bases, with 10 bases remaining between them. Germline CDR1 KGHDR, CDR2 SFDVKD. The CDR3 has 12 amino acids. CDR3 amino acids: CATSAPGLEAFF. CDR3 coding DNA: TGTGCCACCAGTGCACCGGGGCTTGAAGCTTTCTTT.

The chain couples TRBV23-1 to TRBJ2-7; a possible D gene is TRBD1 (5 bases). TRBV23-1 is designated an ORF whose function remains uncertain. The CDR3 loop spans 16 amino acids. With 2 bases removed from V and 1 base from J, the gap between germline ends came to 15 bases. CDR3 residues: CASSQSVEGASYEQYF. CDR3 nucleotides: TGCGCCAGCAGTCAAAGTGTCGAAGGGGCTTCCTACGAGCAGTACTTC.

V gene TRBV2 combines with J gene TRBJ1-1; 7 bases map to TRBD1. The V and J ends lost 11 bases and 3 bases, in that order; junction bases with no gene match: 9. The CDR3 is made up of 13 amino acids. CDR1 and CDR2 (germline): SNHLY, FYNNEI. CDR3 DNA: TGTGCCGGGGAAAAGGGACAGCACACTGAAGCTTTCTTT. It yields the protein CAGEKGQHTEAFF.

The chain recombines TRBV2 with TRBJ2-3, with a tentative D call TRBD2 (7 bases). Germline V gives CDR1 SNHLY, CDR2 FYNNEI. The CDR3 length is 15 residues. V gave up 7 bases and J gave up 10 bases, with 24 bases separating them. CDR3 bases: TGTGCCAGCATGGGGGGGGGCCTGACCCTCGCGGCGCAGTATTTT. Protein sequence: CASMGGGLTLAAQYF.

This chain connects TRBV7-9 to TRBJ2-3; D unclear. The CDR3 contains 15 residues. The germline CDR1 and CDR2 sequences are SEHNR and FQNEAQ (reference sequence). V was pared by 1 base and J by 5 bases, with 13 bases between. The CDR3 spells CASSLEGTLGDTQYF. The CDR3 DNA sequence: TGTGCCAGCAGCTTAGAGGGAACCCTTGGAGATACGCAGTATTTT. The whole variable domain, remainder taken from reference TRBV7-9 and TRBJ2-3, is DTGVSQNPRHKITKRGQNVTFRCDPISEHNRLYWYRQTLGQGPEFLTYFQNEAQLEKSRLLSDRFSAERPKGSFSTLEIQRTEQGDSAMYLCASSLEGTLGDTQYFGPGTRLTVL.

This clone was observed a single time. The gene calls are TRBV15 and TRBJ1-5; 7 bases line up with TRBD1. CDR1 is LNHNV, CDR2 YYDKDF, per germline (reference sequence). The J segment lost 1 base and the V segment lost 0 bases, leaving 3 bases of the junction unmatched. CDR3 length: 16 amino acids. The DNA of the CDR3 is TGTGCCACCAGCAGAGATAAGGGGGCCAGCAATCAGCCCCAGCATTTT. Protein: CATSRDKGASNQPQHF.

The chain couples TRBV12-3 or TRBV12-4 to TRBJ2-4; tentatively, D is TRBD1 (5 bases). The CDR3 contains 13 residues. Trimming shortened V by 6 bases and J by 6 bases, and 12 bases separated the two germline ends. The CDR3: CASSWAGLNIQYF. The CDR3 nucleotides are TGTGCCAGCAGCTGGGCAGGGTTAAACATTCAGTACTTC.

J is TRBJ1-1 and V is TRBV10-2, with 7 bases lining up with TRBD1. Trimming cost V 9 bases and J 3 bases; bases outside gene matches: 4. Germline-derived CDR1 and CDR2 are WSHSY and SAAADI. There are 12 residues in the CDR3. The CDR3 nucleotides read TGCGCCAGTGGGACAGTGGACACTGAAGCTTTCTTT. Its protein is CASGTVDTEAFF.

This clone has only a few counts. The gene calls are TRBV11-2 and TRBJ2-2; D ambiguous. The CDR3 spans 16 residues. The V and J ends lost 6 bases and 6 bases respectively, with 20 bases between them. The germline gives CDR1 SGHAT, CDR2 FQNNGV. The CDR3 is CASSHPNGRPPGELFF. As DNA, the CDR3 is TGTGCCAGCAGTCACCCCAACGGCAGGCCTCCCGGGGAGCTGTTTTTT.

The DNA of the CDR3 is TGTGCCAGCAGTTTATCTGAGGGGACAGGGGATGGCTACACCTTC. This encodes CASSLSEGTGDGYTF. The chain combines TRBV27 with TRBJ1-2; TRBD1 matches 10 bases. From germline, CDR1 is MNHEY and CDR2 SMNVEV (reference sequence). CDR3 size: 15 residues. V dropped 0 bases and J dropped 6; count of bases not matched to a gene: 4.

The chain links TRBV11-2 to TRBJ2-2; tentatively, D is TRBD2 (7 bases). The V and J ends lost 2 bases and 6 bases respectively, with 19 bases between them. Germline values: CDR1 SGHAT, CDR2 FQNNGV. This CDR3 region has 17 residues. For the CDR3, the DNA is TGTGCCAGCAGCTTACAAACGGGGGGCAAAGTCGCCGGGGAGCTGTTTTTT. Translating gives CASSLQTGGKVAGELFF.

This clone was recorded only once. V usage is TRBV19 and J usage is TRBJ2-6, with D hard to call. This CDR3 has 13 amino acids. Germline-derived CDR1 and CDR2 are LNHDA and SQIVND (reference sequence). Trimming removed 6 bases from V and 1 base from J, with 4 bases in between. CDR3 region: CASSLSGANVLTF. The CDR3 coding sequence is TGTGCCAGTAGCCTTTCTGGGGCCAACGTCCTGACTTTC.

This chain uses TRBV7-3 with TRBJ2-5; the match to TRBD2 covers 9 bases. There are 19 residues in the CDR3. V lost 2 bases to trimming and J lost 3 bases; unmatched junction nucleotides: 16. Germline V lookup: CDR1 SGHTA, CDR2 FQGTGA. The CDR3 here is CASSLQFKRGAVRKETQYF. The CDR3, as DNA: TGTGCCAGCAGCTTACAGTTCAAGCGGGGGGCCGTTCGTAAAGAGACCCAGTACTTC.